The rows below give T cell receptor beta chains drawn from one sample of a study of T cell changes during pregnancy in multiple sclerosis. Libraries were prepared by immunoSEQ multiplex PCR; TCRdb keeps only in-frame clonotypes and omits some of them. The sample shows about 42,000 clones, roughly 80% of them seen only once. Specimen: CD4+ T cells from peripheral blood mononuclear cells, collected before pregnancy. The source of these receptors is a female donor with multiple sclerosis, enrolled in a pregnancy study. Each CDR3 is given with its conserved first and last residue. The D gene is left open where the match is weak. Clone size is not always given. Where it is, it says once, few, many or a class for expanded clones.

d_gene: TRBD2
j_gene: TRBJ2-7
abundance: .
v_gene: TRBV2
CDR3aa: CASSDLGLAGDEQYF
CDR3nt: TGTGCCAGCAGTGATCTAGGACTAGCGGGGGACGAGCAGTACTTC

d_gene: TRBD1
j_gene: TRBJ1-2
abundance: .
v_gene: TRBV5-1
CDR3aa: CASSLGQGSGGYTF
CDR3nt: TGCGCCAGCAGCTTGGGACAGGGGAGCGGTGGCTACACCTTC

d_gene: .
j_gene: TRBJ2-7
abundance: .
v_gene: TRBV6-5
CDR3aa: CASSAQGSEQYF
CDR3nt: TGTGCCAGCAGCGCCCAGGGATCCGAGCAGTACTTC

d_gene: TRBD1
j_gene: TRBJ1-2
abundance: .
v_gene: TRBV2
CDR3aa: CASKATGGGGYTF
CDR3nt: TGTGCCAGCAAGGCGACAGGGGGAGGTGGCTACACCTTC

d_gene: .
j_gene: TRBJ2-1
abundance: .
v_gene: TRBV4-3
CDR3aa: CASSPGATYNEQFF
CDR3nt: TGCGCCAGCAGCCCGGGAGCTACATACAATGAGCAGTTCTTC

d_gene: TRBD1
j_gene: TRBJ1-2
abundance: .
v_gene: TRBV7-2
CDR3aa: CASSEQGGDYGYTF
CDR3nt: TGTGCCAGCAGCGAGCAGGGGGGAGACTATGGCTACACCTTC

d_gene: .
j_gene: TRBJ1-3
abundance: .
v_gene: TRBV7-9
CDR3aa: CASSLLQSRSLRNTIYF
CDR3nt: TGTGCCAGCAGCTTATTGCAGTCCAGGTCCTTACGAAACACCATATATTTT

d_gene: TRBD1
j_gene: TRBJ1-1
abundance: .
v_gene: TRBV7-9
CDR3aa: CASSFQGGTEAFF
CDR3nt: TGTGCCAGCAGCTTTCAGGGGGGAACTGAAGCTTTCTTT

d_gene: TRBD1
j_gene: TRBJ1-2
abundance: .
v_gene: TRBV28
CDR3aa: CASATLRTGHGYTF
CDR3nt: TGTGCCAGCGCCACTTTACGGACAGGGCATGGCTACACCTTC

d_gene: .
j_gene: TRBJ2-2
abundance: .
v_gene: TRBV5-1
CDR3aa: CASSLGGLNTGELFF
CDR3nt: TGCGCCAGCAGCTTGGGCGGACTCAACACCGGGGAGCTGTTTTTT

d_gene: .
j_gene: TRBJ2-5
abundance: .
v_gene: TRBV30
CDR3aa: CAWRYRTLGETQYF
CDR3nt: TGTGCCTGGAGATATAGGACTTTGGGGGAGACCCAGTACTTC

d_gene: .
j_gene: TRBJ2-2
abundance: .
v_gene: TRBV19
CDR3aa: CASLLDRKTGELFF
CDR3nt: TGTGCCAGTTTACTCGACAGGAAAACCGGGGAGCTGTTTTTT

d_gene: .
j_gene: TRBJ2-5
abundance: .
v_gene: TRBV7-2
CDR3aa: CASSLVTQETQYF
CDR3nt: TGTGCCAGCAGCTTAGTAACTCAAGAGACCCAGTACTTC

d_gene: .
j_gene: TRBJ1-1
abundance: .
v_gene: TRBV5-1
CDR3aa: CATRRDNQNTEAFF
CDR3nt: TGCGCCACCAGACGGGACAACCAGAACACTGAAGCTTTCTTT

d_gene: .
j_gene: TRBJ1-4
abundance: .
v_gene: TRBV6-5
CDR3aa: CASRLTGMANEKLFF
CDR3nt: TGTGCCAGCAGATTAACAGGGATGGCTAATGAAAAACTGTTTTTT

d_gene: .
j_gene: TRBJ2-7
abundance: .
v_gene: TRBV30
CDR3aa: CASDRNTYEQYF
CDR3nt: TGTGCCTCCGACAGGAATACCTACGAGCAGTACTTC

d_gene: TRBD2
j_gene: TRBJ2-2
abundance: once
v_gene: TRBV2
CDR3aa: CASGGASGSSTGELFF
CDR3nt: TGTGCCAGTGGAGGGGCTAGCGGGAGTAGCACCGGGGAGCTGTTTTTT

d_gene: .
j_gene: TRBJ1-2
abundance: .
v_gene: TRBV7-3
CDR3aa: CASSLSTGWGYTF
CDR3nt: TGTGCCAGCAGCCTAAGTACGGGGTGGGGCTACACCTTC

d_gene: TRBD1
j_gene: TRBJ1-6
abundance: once
v_gene: TRBV4-2
CDR3aa: CASSQDVDRGRRSNSPLHF
CDR3nt: TGTGCCAGCAGCCAAGATGTGGACAGGGGGCGCAGGAGTAATTCACCCCTCCACTTT

d_gene: TRBD1
j_gene: TRBJ1-5
abundance: .
v_gene: TRBV19
CDR3aa: CASSKGSRTGLYSNQPQHF
CDR3nt: TGTGCCAGTAGTAAGGGGAGCCGGACAGGGCTTTATAGCAATCAGCCCCAGCATTTT

d_gene: .
j_gene: TRBJ2-1
abundance: .
v_gene: TRBV18
CDR3aa: CASSPIGEEGNEQFF
CDR3nt: TGTGCCAGCTCACCAATTGGGGAGGAAGGCAATGAGCAGTTCTTC

d_gene: TRBD2
j_gene: TRBJ2-2
abundance: .
v_gene: TRBV5-6
CDR3aa: CASSSGTSGRARNTGELFF
CDR3nt: TGTGCCAGCAGCTCAGGGACTAGCGGGAGGGCCCGAAACACCGGGGAGCTGTTTTTT

d_gene: .
j_gene: TRBJ1-3
abundance: .
v_gene: TRBV18
CDR3aa: CASSPFPAGAGNTIYF
CDR3nt: TGTGCCAGCTCACCATTTCCCGCCGGGGCTGGAAACACCATATATTTT

d_gene: TRBD2
j_gene: TRBJ2-1
abundance: .
v_gene: TRBV4-1
CDR3aa: CASSRTDLAGNEQFF
CDR3nt: TGCGCCAGCAGCCGGACGGACCTAGCGGGCAATGAGCAGTTCTTC

d_gene: TRBD2
j_gene: TRBJ2-1
abundance: .
v_gene: TRBV19
CDR3aa: CASSIDLGLAGGDEQFF
CDR3nt: TGTGCCAGTAGTATAGATCTGGGACTAGCGGGGGGAGATGAGCAGTTCTTC

d_gene: .
j_gene: TRBJ1-6
abundance: .
v_gene: TRBV7-2
CDR3aa: CASSLGNSPLHF
CDR3nt: TGTGCCAGCAGCCTCGGGAATTCACCCCTCCACTTT

d_gene: .
j_gene: TRBJ2-3
abundance: once
v_gene: TRBV30
CDR3aa: CARGATGQSTDTQYF
CDR3nt: TGTGCCCGAGGGGCGACAGGACAATCTACAGATACGCAGTATTTT

d_gene: TRBD1
j_gene: TRBJ1-2
abundance: .
v_gene: TRBV4-2
CDR3aa: CASSQETGGNGYTF
CDR3nt: TGTGCCAGCAGCCAAGAGACAGGGGGGAATGGCTACACCTTC

d_gene: TRBD1
j_gene: TRBJ1-1
abundance: .
v_gene: TRBV7-9
CDR3aa: CASRPRTGRTEAFF
CDR3nt: TGTGCCAGCAGACCTAGGACAGGGAGGACTGAAGCTTTCTTT

d_gene: .
j_gene: TRBJ2-7
abundance: .
v_gene: TRBV10-3
CDR3aa: CAISERDSSGEQYF
CDR3nt: TGTGCCATCAGTGAGCGGGACTCCTCGGGTGAGCAGTACTTC

d_gene: .
j_gene: TRBJ1-2
abundance: .
v_gene: TRBV18
CDR3aa: CASSPPSKLVINYGYTF
CDR3nt: TGTGCCAGCTCACCACCTTCGAAACTAGTCATCAACTATGGCTACACCTTC

d_gene: .
j_gene: TRBJ2-1
abundance: .
v_gene: TRBV6-5
CDR3aa: CASSYSRSSYNEQFF
CDR3nt: TGTGCCAGCAGTTACTCGCGTAGCTCCTACAATGAGCAGTTCTTC

d_gene: TRBD1
j_gene: TRBJ1-1
abundance: .
v_gene: TRBV7-6
CDR3aa: CASSLEDRSYTEAFF
CDR3nt: TGTGCCAGCAGCTTAGAGGACAGGTCGTACACTGAAGCTTTCTTT

d_gene: TRBD1
j_gene: TRBJ1-1
abundance: .
v_gene: TRBV10-1
CDR3aa: CASSESSGTGMIQAFF
CDR3nt: TGCGCCAGCAGTGAGTCGAGCGGGACAGGGATGATACAAGCTTTCTTT

d_gene: .
j_gene: TRBJ2-7
abundance: few
v_gene: TRBV7-9
CDR3aa: CASRGTPTPYEQYF
CDR3nt: TGTGCCAGCAGGGGGACACCAACTCCCTACGAGCAGTACTTC

d_gene: TRBD2
j_gene: TRBJ2-5
abundance: .
v_gene: TRBV4-3
CDR3aa: CASSQGLAGETQYF
CDR3nt: TGCGCCAGCAGCCAGGGACTAGCGGGGGAGACCCAGTACTTC

d_gene: TRBD2
j_gene: TRBJ2-1
abundance: .
v_gene: TRBV9
CDR3aa: CASSGTSGNNEQFF
CDR3nt: TGTGCCAGCAGCGGTACTAGCGGTAACAATGAGCAGTTCTTC

d_gene: .
j_gene: TRBJ1-2
abundance: .
v_gene: TRBV6-5
CDR3aa: CASSYSRTVNYGYTF
CDR3nt: TGTGCCAGCAGTTACTCGAGAACAGTAAACTATGGCTACACCTTC

d_gene: .
j_gene: TRBJ1-6
abundance: .
v_gene: TRBV30
CDR3aa: CAWSVISGVSAPLHF
CDR3nt: TGTGCCTGGAGTGTCATCAGCGGTGTGTCGGCACCCCTCCACTTT

d_gene: TRBD1
j_gene: TRBJ1-2
abundance: .
v_gene: TRBV19
CDR3aa: CASSDRGYGYTF
CDR3nt: TGTGCCAGTAGTGACAGGGGATATGGCTACACCTTC

d_gene: .
j_gene: TRBJ2-7
abundance: .
v_gene: TRBV5-8
CDR3aa: CASSSVVRQYF
CDR3nt: TGTGCCAGCAGCTCGGTAGTAAGGCAGTACTTC

d_gene: .
j_gene: TRBJ1-1
abundance: .
v_gene: TRBV19
CDR3aa: CASSMAGYNTEAFF
CDR3nt: TGTGCCAGTAGTATGGCGGGGTATAACACTGAAGCTTTCTTT

d_gene: .
j_gene: TRBJ2-1
abundance: .
v_gene: TRBV2
CDR3aa: CASSELEAGAAEQFF
CDR3nt: TGTGCCAGCAGTGAATTGGAGGCGGGGGCGGCTGAGCAGTTCTTC